Reported below is one T cell receptor (beta chain). This is likely a read error, given that the CDR3 carries no conserved phenylalanine or tryptophan at its end. It is unclear where the CDR3 begins or ends on the DNA, so no DNA is shown, and the CDR3 is as TCRdb lists it. CDR1 is MNHNS and CDR2 is SASEGT in the germline V gene. The CDR3 spans 13 residues, counting both ends. This entry belongs to a study of identical twins. Addition of a universal primer site occurred through template switching, and cDNA carried unique molecular identifiers. TCRdb re-derived calls from the 5' RACE reads in MiXCR, one entry per CDR3 protein. Among 450,000 to 600,000 distinct CDR3 sequences listed, approximately 20% were seen once. These data also featured in a second study, about yellow fever vaccine responses in identical twins.

The clonotype originates from a woman younger than 30 in good health. The chain is built from TRBV6-1 and TRBJ1-2; TRBD1 is the table's D call, not checked against the DNA. Sequences were obtained from CD4+ T cells sorted from blood. The CDR3 protein is CASSEAYPGAGII.